The rows below give T cell receptor beta chains drawn from one sample of a study of blood T cell repertoires in COVID-19. Assay: immunoSEQ multiplex PCR; the TCRdb copy retains only in-frame clones and omits some. Of roughly 250,000 clones listed, about 93% are singletons. The sequenced sample consisted of PBMCs or T cells enriched from blood (not recorded which). The receptor source for this set is a woman younger than 35 who had recovered from COVID-19. Both conserved end residues are part of each CDR3. Each record gives: J gene, D gene, clone size, V gene, CDR3 protein, CDR3 DNA. The D gene is left open where the match is weak. A clone size is listed for some rows: how often the clone was seen (once, few, many), or a class if it is expanded.

J: TRBJ1-2; D: TRBD1; size: once; V: TRBV28; CDR3: CASRGTGPGYTF; DNA: TGTGCCAGCAGGGGGACAGGGCCTGGCTACACCTTC
J: TRBJ2-1; D: .; size: .; V: TRBV29-1; CDR3: CSARGSSYNEQFF; DNA: TGCAGCGCCCGAGGGAGCTCCTACAATGAGCAGTTCTTC
J: TRBJ1-3; D: .; size: .; V: TRBV19; CDR3: CASRSRSSGNTIYF; DNA: TGTGCCAGTAGGAGTCGAAGTTCTGGAAACACCATATATTTT
J: TRBJ1-6; D: .; size: .; V: TRBV2; CDR3: CASRGTQGLNSPLHF; DNA: TGTGCCAGCCGTGGGACACAGGGCTTGAATTCACCCCTCCACTTT
J: TRBJ1-5; D: .; size: .; V: TRBV19; CDR3: CASKVIQGDNQPQHF; DNA: TGTGCCAGTAAGGTCATTCAGGGTGACAATCAGCCCCAGCATTTT
J: TRBJ1-1; D: .; size: .; V: TRBV2; CDR3: CASTFDRNTEAFF; DNA: TGTGCCAGCACCTTCGACAGGAACACTGAAGCTTTCTTT
J: TRBJ1-1; D: TRBD1; size: .; V: TRBV5-4; CDR3: CASSSIHTGDTEAFF; DNA: TGTGCCAGCAGCTCGATACATACAGGGGACACTGAAGCTTTCTTT
J: TRBJ1-4; D: .; size: .; V: TRBV3-1/TRBV3-2; CDR3: CASSQAYGPVATNEKLFF; DNA: TGTGCCAGCAGCCAAGCGTATGGTCCGGTAGCAACTAATGAAAAACTGTTTTTT
J: TRBJ1-1; D: TRBD1; size: .; V: TRBV6-5; CDR3: CASLLRDRATEAFF; DNA: TGTGCCAGCTTATTAAGAGACAGGGCCACTGAAGCTTTCTTT
J: TRBJ1-1; D: .; size: .; V: TRBV2; CDR3: CASRIQGNTEAFF; DNA: TGTGCCAGCAGGATTCAGGGGAACACTGAAGCTTTCTTT
J: TRBJ1-5; D: .; size: .; V: TRBV6-6; CDR3: CASSHGQLNQPQHF; DNA: TGTGCCAGCAGTCACGGACAACTCAATCAGCCCCAGCATTTT
J: TRBJ2-2; D: .; size: .; V: TRBV3-1/TRBV3-2; CDR3: CASSQTGGGELFF; DNA: TGTGCCAGCAGCCAGACAGGAGGCGGGGAGCTGTTTTTT
J: TRBJ1-5; D: .; size: .; V: TRBV19; CDR3: CASSAAGLRRDQPQHF; DNA: TGTGCCAGTAGTGCTGCGGGACTTAGGAGGGATCAGCCCCAGCATTTT
J: TRBJ2-3; D: .; size: .; V: TRBV6-5; CDR3: CATQGADTQYF; DNA: TGTGCCACACAAGGGGCTGATACGCAGTATTTT
J: TRBJ1-2; D: .; size: .; V: TRBV28; CDR3: CASRSGVFEFNYGYTF; DNA: TGTGCCAGCAGGTCAGGGGTGTTTGAATTTAACTATGGCTACACCTTC
J: TRBJ2-5; D: .; size: .; V: TRBV7-3; CDR3: CASSFQGSGETQYF; DNA: TGTGCCAGCAGCTTCCAGGGGAGTGGGGAGACCCAGTACTTC
J: TRBJ2-3; D: .; size: .; V: TRBV19; CDR3: CASSGGFRQYF; DNA: TGTGCCAGTAGTGGAGGGTTTAGGCAGTATTTT
J: TRBJ2-5; D: .; size: .; V: TRBV7-8; CDR3: CASSLQGFEYF; DNA: TGTGCCAGCAGCTTACAGGGGTTCGAGTACTTC
J: TRBJ1-1; D: .; size: .; V: TRBV5-1; CDR3: CASSLEGGAGTEAFF; DNA: TGCGCCAGCAGCTTGGAAGGGGGTGCTGGCACTGAAGCTTTCTTT
J: TRBJ1-2; D: .; size: .; V: TRBV5-1; CDR3: CASSPSRQDGYTF; DNA: TGCGCCAGCAGCCCCTCTCGACAGGATGGCTACACCTTC